This TCR beta chain was sequenced in a study of T cells after somatic rescue of genetic block. V was pared by 3 bases and J by 10 bases, with 10 bases between. The CDR3 length is 13 residues. The germline V gene encodes CDR1 LGHNA and CDR2 YSLEER. Data came from immunoSEQ multiplex PCR; TCRdb stores just in-frame clones and leaves some out. Of about 120,000 clones in the sample, about nine tenths were seen once. This chain joins TRBV4-3 and TRBJ1-6; possible D gene TRBD1, 5 bases. The TCR comes from a woman younger than 35. Sequenced: peripheral blood mononuclear cells (PBMCs). The CDR3 bases are TGCGCCAGCAGCCAGTTCAAGGGGTCACCCCTCCACTTT. Its translation is CASSQFKGSPLHF.